Presented here are 28 T cell receptor beta chains from one specimen sequenced in a study of CD8+ T cells in alopecia areata (dated by TCRdb to 2017 to 2018). The library was obtained by the immunoSEQ multiplex PCR assay. RNA was extracted from all samples and reverse transcribed into cDNA, which served as template for TCR sequencing. TCRdb limited this immuneACCESS table to in-frame rearrangements with V and J called. A share of clones is missing; checked studies link under half to unresolved V genes, and the rest is unexplained. The sample table contains more than 95,000 clones; only one count was recorded for more than 75% of them. The leading ten clones occupy roughly 11% of the sample. Per the publication, the treatment or condition label means: oral pan-JAK inhibitor, 5-10 mg twice daily. The sequences come from CD8+ T cells sorted from blood, collected between weeks 30 and 35, from a patient treated with tofacitinib. The receptors shown here come from a human donor with alopecia areata.

The gene calls are TRBV15 and TRBJ1-4; D possibly corresponds to TRBD1 (5 bases). Trimming took off 0 bases at V and 8 bases at J, with 13 bases between the two ends. The CDR3 has 15 residues. Germline CDR1 is LNHNV and CDR2 is YYDKDF (reference sequence). The CDR3 region has the DNA TGTGCCACCAGCAGAGAGGGGGAGACCCCGGAAAAACTGTTTTTT. Its protein product is CATSREGETPEKLFF.

J is TRBJ2-1 and V is TRBV29-1; D not certain. Germline-derived CDR1 and CDR2 are SQVTM and ANQGSEA. This CDR3 region has 12 residues. Between the trimmed V and J ends, which lost 7 bases and 7 bases, there was a span of 14 bases. The CDR3 loop is CSAWVQQNEQFF. The CDR3 DNA sequence: TGCAGCGCCTGGGTGCAGCAGAATGAGCAGTTCTTC.

The rearrangement uses TRBV11-1 and TRBJ1-2; D ambiguous. Trimming left V 5 bases short and J 4 bases short, with 5 bases between. CDR1 is SGHAT and CDR2 is FQDESV in the germline V gene (reference sequence). CDR3 size: 11 residues. The CDR3 region is CASSALYGYTF. For the CDR3, the DNA is TGTGCCAGCAGCGCTCTCTATGGCTACACCTTC.

This chain links TRBV27 with TRBJ1-1; D gene ambiguous. Trimming shortened V by 5 bases and J by 3 bases, and 7 bases separated the two germline ends. From germline, CDR1 is MNHEY and CDR2 SMNVEV (reference sequence). This CDR3 comprises 12 residues. The CDR3 DNA follows: TGTGCCAGCAGTGGCCCAGACACTGAAGCTTTCTTT. Encoded protein: CASSGPDTEAFF.

V is TRBV11-2 and J is TRBJ2-3; weak D call: TRBD2 (6 bases). The CDR3 has 14 amino acids. V gave up 4 bases and J gave up 6 bases, with 14 bases separating them. Germline assignment: CDR1 SGHAT and CDR2 FQNNGV. This CDR3 reads CASSSWEAMDTQYF. CDR3 coding DNA: TGTGCCAGCAGCTCGTGGGAGGCGATGGATACGCAGTATTTT. The entire variable domain, with the rest obtained from reference TRBV11-2 and TRBJ2-3, is as follows: EAGVAQSPRYKIIEKRQSVAFWCNPISGHATLYWYQQILGQGPKLLIQFQNNGVVDDSQLPKDRFSAERLKGVDSTLKIQPAKLEDSAVYLCASSSWEAMDTQYFGPGTRLTVL.

V and J are TRBV19 and TRBJ2-5, with D uncertain. The CDR3 is made up of 13 amino acids. The ends were cut back, 7 bases at V and 2 bases at J, with 11 bases in the middle. In germline, CDR1 is LNHDA, CDR2 SQIVND (reference sequence). The CDR3 loop reads CASKETFQETQYF. The CDR3 DNA sequence: TGTGCCAGTAAGGAGACATTTCAAGAGACCCAGTACTTC.

The chain couples TRBV13 to TRBJ2-7; D perhaps matches TRBD1 (6 bases). V was pared by 5 bases and J by 2 bases, with 19 bases between. CDR1 is PRHDT and CDR2 is FYEKMQ in the germline V gene (reference sequence). The CDR3 extends over 16 amino acids. DNA for the CDR3: TGTGCCAGCAGCCACCGGACAGAGAGACCTACCTACGAGCAGTACTTC. Amino acid sequence: CASSHRTERPTYEQYF.

The genes are TRBV7-2 and TRBJ2-2, with a possible D match to TRBD2 (6 bases). The CDR3 sequence is 16 residues long. V dropped 5 bases and J dropped 7 bases, with 20 bases sitting between them. Germline V CDR1 and CDR2: SGHTA, FQGNSA. The CDR3 sequence: CASSRGTPIMVGELFF. The CDR3 DNA reads as TGTGCCAGCAGCCGAGGGACTCCTATAATGGTCGGGGAGCTGTTTTTT.

The rearrangement links TRBV27 to TRBJ2-5; perhaps TRBD2 as D (6 bases). Trimming removed 3 bases at V and 11 bases at J, with 13 bases between. In germline, CDR1 is MNHEY, CDR2 SMNVEV (reference sequence). The length of the CDR3 is 12 residues. CDR3 sequence: CASSFGGAPQYF. For the CDR3, the DNA is TGTGCCAGCAGTTTTGGCGGGGCACCGCAGTACTTC.

This clone turned up a few times. V and J are TRBV5-4 and TRBJ2-1; maybe TRBD2 (5 bases). With 0 bases removed from V and 4 bases from J, the gap between germline ends came to 20 bases. Germline CDR1 and CDR2: SGHNT and YYREEE (reference sequence). This CDR3 comprises 18 residues. The CDR3 DNA reads as TGTGCCAGCAGCTTGGACTTAGCGACCCCTTCCCATTACAATGAGCAGTTCTTC. Translating it yields CASSLDLATPSHYNEQFF.

This sequence joins TRBV4-1 and TRBJ2-7; 7 bases line up with TRBD2. The ends lost 0 bases at V and 6 bases at J; junction bases unmatched: 14. Germline V gene lookup returns CDR1 MGHRA and CDR2 YSYEKL. CDR3 length: 17 residues. CDR3 residues: CASSQEGTWEGLSEQYF. In nucleotides, the CDR3 is TGCGCCAGCAGCCAAGAGGGTACGTGGGAGGGCCTTAGCGAGCAGTACTTC.

The chain employs TRBV27 and TRBJ2-7, with TRBD1 identical over 7 bases. Per germline, CDR1 MNHEY and CDR2 SMNVEV (reference sequence). The CDR3 consists of 16 residues. V lost 3 bases to trimming and J lost 1 base; unmatched junction nucleotides: 9. DNA for the CDR3: TGTGCCAGCAGTTTGTCTCCCGGGACAGTTTCCTACGAGCAGTACTTC. This codes for CASSLSPGTVSYEQYF.

The V call is TRBV29-1, the J call TRBJ1-3, with a weak D call TRBD1 (5 bases). Germline CDR1 SQVTM, CDR2 ANQGSEA. V lost 4 bases and J lost 0, with 7 bases in between. The CDR3 covers 13 residues. The CDR3 reads CSVVRVSGNTIYF. For the CDR3, the DNA is TGCAGCGTTGTCAGGGTCTCTGGAAACACCATATATTTT. Supplemented by reference TRBV29-1 and TRBJ1-3, the full variable domain reads SAVISQKPSRDICQRGTSLTIQCQVDSQVTMMFWYRQQPGQSLTLIATANQGSEATYESGFVIDKFPISRPNLTFSTLTVSNMSPEDSSIYLCSVVRVSGNTIYFGEGSWLTVV.

This clone showed up just a few times. The rearrangement joins TRBV7-9 to TRBJ2-1; 13 nucleotides line up with TRBD2. CDR1 and CDR2 (germline): SEHNR, FQNEAQ (reference sequence). The ends lost 5 bases at V and 5 bases at J; junction bases unmatched: 6. This CDR3 comprises 16 residues. CDR3 loop: CASSGTSGIVHNEQFF. CDR3 DNA sequence: TGTGCCAGCAGCGGGACTAGCGGGATTGTTCACAATGAGCAGTTCTTC.

The chain carries TRBV19 and TRBJ1-2; 8 bases agree with TRBD1. J was trimmed by 8 bases and V by 5 bases; bases with no gene match: 25. The CDR3 loop spans 19 amino acids. Germline CDR1 LNHDA, CDR2 SQIVND (reference sequence). The CDR3 here is CASSLLDFRDRRFSEGYTF. CDR3 nucleotide sequence: TGTGCCAGTAGTCTTCTCGATTTCCGGGACAGGAGGTTTTCGGAGGGCTACACCTTC.

CDR3 coding DNA: TGCAGCCCAGCTCATCCCGAGGGTGGCGGCACTGAAGCTTTCTTT. Amino acids: CSPAHPEGGGTEAFF. The chain uses TRBV29-1 and TRBJ1-1; no definite D call. Looked up from germline, CDR1 is SQVTM and CDR2 is ANQGSEA. This CDR3 region has 15 residues. Trimming shortened V by 8 bases and J by 4 bases, and 23 bases separated the two germline ends.

The chain uses TRBV15 and TRBJ2-7; 7 bases map to TRBD1. CDR3 length: 17 amino acids. The germline CDR1 and CDR2 sequences are LNHNV and YYDKDF (reference sequence). J was trimmed by 2 bases and V by 1 base; bases with no gene match: 11. The CDR3 loop reads CATSRVSFGDRPYEQYF. In nucleotides, the CDR3 is TGTGCCACCAGCAGAGTTTCTTTTGGGGACAGACCCTACGAGCAGTACTTC.

The genes are TRBV7-9 and TRBJ2-2; D gene uncertain. Germline-derived CDR1 and CDR2 are SEHNR and FQNEAQ (reference sequence). The CDR3 loop spans 16 amino acids. V lost 1 base and J lost 0, with 9 bases in between. CDR3: CASSLVDPTNTGELFF. DNA for the CDR3: TGTGCCAGCAGCTTAGTGGACCCGACGAACACCGGGGAGCTGTTTTTT.

A few counts support this clone. The chain carries TRBV4-1 and TRBJ2-3; 7 nucleotides line up with TRBD2. V dropped 0 bases and J dropped 9; count of bases not matched to a gene: 6. CDR1 MGHRA and CDR2 YSYEKL come from the germline V gene. The CDR3 loop spans 14 amino acids. DNA for the CDR3: TGCGCCAGCAGCCAAGATGAGAGCGGGATAACGCAGTATTTT. Residues: CASSQDESGITQYF.

This CDR3 reads CASSWTSGGQTGELFF. The CDR3 coding sequence is TGTGCCAGCAGCTGGACTAGCGGGGGCCAAACCGGGGAGCTGTTTTTT. The chain joins TRBV5-4 to TRBJ2-2; 13 nucleotides align to TRBD2. J gave up 5 bases and V 3 bases, and 4 bases lay outside the gene matches. CDR1 and CDR2 (germline): SGHNT, YYREEE (reference sequence). This CDR3 contains 16 residues. Variable domain in full (rest from reference TRBV5-4 and TRBJ2-2): ETGVTQSPTHLIKTRGQQVTLRCSSQSGHNTVSWYQQALGQGPQFIFQYYREEENGRGNFPPRFSGLQFPNYSSELNVNALELDDSALYLCASSWTSGGQTGELFFGEGSRLTVL.

This chain joins TRBV19 and TRBJ1-3, with 8 nucleotides matching TRBD1. Per the germline V gene, CDR1 is LNHDA and CDR2 is SQIVND (reference sequence). Trimming took 5 bases from V and 3 from J; bases not matched to a gene: 9. The CDR3 has 16 residues. CDR3 in amino acids: CASSAPGQAVGNTIYF. DNA of the CDR3: TGTGCCAGTAGTGCGCCGGGACAGGCCGTTGGAAACACCATATATTTT.

Only one count was recorded for this clone. V is TRBV7-9 and J is TRBJ1-5, with TRBD1 identical over 9 bases. CDR1 and CDR2 (germline): SEHNR, FQNEAQ (reference sequence). The ends lost 1 base at V and 5 bases at J; junction bases unmatched: 0. CDR3 length: 14 residues. The CDR3: CASSLGQGDQPQHF. CDR3 DNA: TGTGCCAGCAGCTTAGGACAGGGGGATCAGCCCCAGCATTTT.

This sequence joins TRBV13 and TRBJ2-1, with 16 positions matching TRBD2. This CDR3 has 16 amino acids. The germline gives CDR1 PRHDT, CDR2 FYEKMQ (reference sequence). Unmatched junction bases numbered 6, after V lost 6 bases and J lost 7 bases. The CDR3 nucleotides are TGTGCCAGCAGTCCGGGACTAGCGGGAGGGTCGAATGAGCAGTTCTTC. It is translated as CASSPGLAGGSNEQFF.

The chain couples TRBV29-1 to TRBJ2-1; D is unclear. V lost 5 bases to trimming and J lost 7 bases, with 12 bases between them. This CDR3 contains 12 residues. In germline, CDR1 is SQVTM, CDR2 ANQGSEA. The CDR3 DNA follows: TGCAGCGTTTCTGGCCTCGGGAATGAGCAGTTCTTC. Amino acids: CSVSGLGNEQFF.

V and J are TRBV6-1 and TRBJ2-7; 8 positions match TRBD1. With V trimmed by 2 bases and J by 6 bases, 6 bases remained unmatched. The CDR3 has 14 amino acids. Looked up from germline, CDR1 is MNHNS and CDR2 is SASEGT. The CDR3 here is CASSEIGTGSEQYF. In DNA, the CDR3 is TGTGCCAGCAGTGAAATCGGGACAGGCTCCGAGCAGTACTTC.

The chain couples TRBV15 to TRBJ2-7, with D uncertain. This CDR3 region has 13 residues. V lost 5 bases to trimming and J lost 6 bases, with 14 bases between them. Germline CDR1 reads LNHNV; CDR2 reads YYDKDF (reference sequence). In nucleotides, the CDR3 is TGTGCCACCAGCCACTTGGACCCTATCGAGCAGTACTTC. This sequence encodes CATSHLDPIEQYF. Complete variable domain (other parts from reference TRBV15 and TRBJ2-7): DAMVIQNPRYQVTQFGKPVTLSCSQTLNHNVMYWYQQKSSQAPKLLFHYYDKDFNNEADTPDNFQSRRPNTSFCFLDIRSPGLGDTAMYLCATSHLDPIEQYFGPGTRLTVT.

The chain recombines TRBV23-1 with TRBJ1-1, with D possibly being TRBD1 (6 bases). TRBV23-1 is flagged as an ORF with uncertain function. The CDR3 spans 16 residues. Deletions cut 2 bases from V and 0 bases from J, with 13 bases between. CDR3 sequence (DNA): TGCGCCAGCAGTCAAATAACAGGGTATATGAACACTGAAGCTTTCTTT. This encodes CASSQITGYMNTEAFF.

The V call is TRBV7-6, the J call TRBJ2-6; no clear D. CDR3 length: 14 residues. Per the germline V gene, CDR1 is SGHVS and CDR2 is FNYEAQ. V was trimmed by 3 bases and J by 0 bases, leaving 3 bases between them. CDR3 sequence (DNA): TGTGCCAGCAGCTTCCGCTCTGGGGCCAACGTCCTGACTTTC. It yields the protein CASSFRSGANVLTF.